The 30 T cell receptor beta chains listed next were all sequenced from one sample in a study of long-term antiretroviral therapy in people with HIV. Sequencing relied on immunoSEQ assay v3.0, run at survey level. Only in-frame clones appear in the TCRdb table, and some are missing; sequencing was by immunoSEQ multiplex PCR. The sample comprises 17,000 or so clones, approximately 73% of which are singletons, and roughly 15% rests with the top ten. The sample in question was unsorted PBMCs, obtained about 2.6 years before starting antiretroviral therapy. Every receptor here comes from a woman aged 50 to 65 with HIV.

The V call is TRBV18, the J call TRBJ1-5; no clear D. Looked up from germline, CDR1 is KGHSH and CDR2 is LQKENI. The CDR3 consists of 14 residues. V lost 2 bases, J lost 2 bases, and 7 bases lay in between. The CDR3 sequence: CASSPGEGNQPQHF. The CDR3 DNA is TGTGCCAGCTCACCAGGGGAAGGCAATCAGCCCCAGCATTTT.

The J gene is TRBJ2-5, the V gene TRBV7-9; 7 nucleotides align to TRBD1. The germline V gene encodes CDR1 SEHNR and CDR2 FQNEAQ (reference sequence). Trimming removed 3 bases from V and 4 bases from J; junction bases left unmatched: 5. The CDR3 is made up of 14 amino acids. CDR3 in amino acids: CASSFRQGGETQYF. The CDR3 nucleotides are TGTGCCAGCAGCTTCCGACAGGGCGGAGAGACCCAGTACTTC.

The V call is TRBV30, the J call TRBJ2-5; 7 positions agree with TRBD1. CDR1 and CDR2 from the germline V gene are GTSNPN and SVGIG (reference sequence). The CDR3 extends over 15 amino acids. Germline trimming cut 0 bases from V and 1 base from J; bases unmatched to any gene: 5. The CDR3 reads CAWSVGDRLQETQYF. CDR3 in DNA: TGTGCCTGGAGTGTAGGGGACAGACTCCAAGAGACCCAGTACTTC.

This chain connects TRBV4-1 to TRBJ2-2; possibly TRBD1 for D (6 bases). This CDR3 region has 16 residues. Trimming left V 4 bases short and J 0 bases short, with 12 bases between. Looked up from germline, CDR1 is MGHRA and CDR2 is YSYEKL. In DNA form, the CDR3 reads TGCGCCAGCAGCCTCTCAGGGGTTCCGAACACCGGGGAGCTGTTTTTT. Translation: CASSLSGVPNTGELFF.

This clone is classed as medium-sized (0.01 to 0.1%). This chain uses TRBV5-4 with TRBJ1-2; no clear D. CDR3 length: 14 amino acids. Trimming cost V 4 bases and J 8 bases, with 18 bases left between them. Germline V gives CDR1 SGHNT, CDR2 YYREEE (reference sequence). The CDR3, as DNA: TGTGCCAGCAGCATCCGGGCTTCCCCCCAAGGCTACACCTTC. Amino acids: CASSIRASPQGYTF.

J is TRBJ1-1 and V is TRBV7-3; D perhaps matches TRBD1 (5 bases). Germline CDR1 is SGHTA and CDR2 is FQGTGA. The CDR3 is 14 residues long. Trimming stripped 5 bases from V and 8 bases from J, with 18 bases between. CDR3 sequence: CASSPRGDNVEAFF. The CDR3 coding sequence is TGTGCCAGCAGCCCCCGAGGGGATAACGTGGAAGCTTTCTTT. Looking up the rest from reference TRBV7-3 and TRBJ1-1 gives the full variable domain: GAGVSQTPSNKVTEKGKYVELRCDPISGHTALYWYRQSLGQGPEFLIYFQGTGAADDSGLPNDRFFAVRPEGSVSTLKIQRTERGDSAVYLCASSPRGDNVEAFFGQGTRLTVV.

V and J are TRBV7-3 and TRBJ2-3; 8 bases line up with TRBD2. Germline V gives CDR1 SGHTA, CDR2 FQGTGA. Trimming cost V 8 bases and J 2 bases; bases outside gene matches: 6. The CDR3 length is 14 residues. CDR3 coding DNA: TGTGCCAGCTCGCCAGCGGGGGACACAGATACGCAGTATTTT. As protein: CASSPAGDTDTQYF.

The rearrangement links TRBV5-1 to TRBJ1-2, with D possibly TRBD1 on 6 matching bases. The V end was cut by 0 bases, the J end by 8 bases, with 14 bases between. Germline CDR1 SGHRS, CDR2 YFSETQ. The CDR3 runs to 14 residues. The CDR3 sequence: CASSLGGQGGGYTF. Here the CDR3 DNA reads TGCGCCAGCAGCTTGGGGGGGCAGGGAGGCGGCTACACCTTC.

The chain recombines TRBV7-2 with TRBJ1-2; TRBD1 is a possible D gene (5 bases). Germline V CDR1 and CDR2: SGHTA, FQGNSA. V was clipped by 6 bases and J by 0 bases, with 14 bases between them. The CDR3 consists of 15 residues. The CDR3 DNA sequence: TGTGCCAGCAGGGAAACTGGGGGGACTAACTATGGCTACACCTTC. The encoded protein is CASRETGGTNYGYTF.

J is TRBJ1-3 and V is TRBV4-1; no definite D call. Trimming left V 4 bases short and J 8 bases short, with 15 bases between. CDR1 MGHRA and CDR2 YSYEKL come from the germline V gene. This CDR3 has 14 residues. CDR3 residues: CASSPSEGRDTIYF. As DNA, the CDR3 is TGCGCCAGCAGCCCATCGGAAGGTCGAGACACCATATATTTT.

The chain combines TRBV14 with TRBJ2-7; 10 bases match TRBD1. V trimming: 2 bases; J trimming: 7 bases; junction bases outside the gene matches: 8. This CDR3 region has 15 residues. Per the germline V gene, CDR1 is SGHDN and CDR2 is FVKESK. CDR3 sequence: CASSQTGTGANEQYF. The CDR3 DNA is TGTGCCAGCAGCCAAACCGGGACAGGGGCTAATGAGCAGTACTTC.

This clone was counted a few times. One junction end does not reproduce the germline sequence, and a read error may be involved. The rearrangement uses TRBV6-5 and TRBJ1-2; 8 bases map to TRBD1. This CDR3 region has 13 residues. Per the germline V gene, CDR1 is MNHEY and CDR2 is SVGAGI. CDR3 sequence reads: CASSDRGGGDYTF. In DNA form, the CDR3 reads TGCGCCAGCAGCGACAGGGGAGGAGGCGACTACACCTTC.

V and J are TRBV19 and TRBJ1-1; TRBD1 is a possible D gene (5 bases). CDR1 is LNHDA, CDR2 SQIVND, per germline (reference sequence). The CDR3 length is 13 residues. V was pared by 4 bases and J by 7 bases, with 13 bases between. CDR3: CASSKTGAGEAFF. CDR3 DNA sequence: TGTGCCAGTAGTAAGACTGGGGCAGGTGAAGCTTTCTTT.

The chain combines TRBV5-1 with TRBJ2-7; 9 bases fit TRBD1. Germline lookup yields CDR1 SGHRS and CDR2 YFSETQ. After removal of 1 base from V and 1 base from J, the junction contained 18 bases not matched to a gene. The CDR3 is made up of 20 amino acids. DNA for the CDR3: TGCGCCAGCAGCTTGACTCCGGGACAGGGTGGGCTAATGCGGTCCTACGAGCAGTACTTC. Residues: CASSLTPGQGGLMRSYEQYF. The variable domain in full, completed from reference TRBV5-1 and TRBJ2-7, reads KAGVTQTPRYLIKTRGQQVTLSCSPISGHRSVSWYQQTPGQGLQFLFEYFSETQRNKGNFPGRFSGRQFSNSRSEMNVSTLELGDSALYLCASSLTPGQGGLMRSYEQYFGPGTRLTVT.

This clone was recorded a few times. The chain uses TRBV19 and TRBJ1-1; D not resolved. V was clipped by 6 bases and J by 4 bases, with 18 bases between them. The CDR3 loop spans 15 amino acids. Germline V gene lookup returns CDR1 LNHDA and CDR2 SQIVND (reference sequence). CDR3 sequence: CASSVMVTGPTEAFF. The CDR3 DNA reads TGTGCCAGTAGCGTAATGGTGACCGGGCCCACTGAAGCTTTCTTT.

This clone occurred a few times. This sequence joins TRBV7-8 and TRBJ2-3; D possibly corresponds to TRBD2 (6 bases). The CDR3 loop spans 14 amino acids. Trimming left V 3 bases short and J 0 bases short, with 7 bases between. Germline V gene lookup returns CDR1 SGHVS and CDR2 FQNEAQ. The CDR3 is CASSFGTSTDTQYF. As DNA, the CDR3 is TGTGCCAGCAGCTTCGGGACTAGCACAGATACGCAGTATTTT.

This sequence joins TRBV27 and TRBJ1-1; the match to TRBD1 covers 9 bases. V was pared by 2 bases and J by 4 bases, with 5 bases of the junction left unmatched. Germline V gene data show CDR1 as MNHEY and CDR2 as SMNVEV (reference sequence). This CDR3 contains 15 residues. The CDR3 loop is CASSLGDRESTEAFF. CDR3 nucleotides: TGTGCCAGCAGTTTAGGGGACAGGGAGAGCACTGAAGCTTTCTTT.

V gene TRBV10-3 combines with J gene TRBJ2-3; D is ambiguous. The CDR3 covers 14 residues. V lost 6 bases and J 6 bases, leaving 16 bases between the germline ends. Germline CDR1 ENHRY, CDR2 SYGVKD. CDR3 residues: CAIRPLAWVDTQYF. The CDR3 region has the DNA TGTGCCATCAGGCCCCTGGCATGGGTCGATACGCAGTATTTT.

The chain has TRBV19 and TRBJ1-5; D remains ambiguous. The germline gives CDR1 LNHDA, CDR2 SQIVND (reference sequence). This CDR3 has 15 amino acids. Trimming cost V 1 base and J 0 bases, with 7 bases left between them. The CDR3 sequence: CASSIGRYSNQPQHF. CDR3 nucleotide sequence: TGTGCCAGTAGTATAGGACGGTATAGCAATCAGCCCCAGCATTTT.

V is TRBV5-4 and J is TRBJ2-1; D not certain. The CDR3 spans 15 residues. Germline-derived CDR1 and CDR2 are SGHNT and YYREEE (reference sequence). The V end was cut by 0 bases, the J end by 5 bases, with 12 bases between. This CDR3 is CASSLGAEPHNEQFF. The CDR3 DNA follows: TGTGCCAGCAGCTTGGGGGCGGAGCCCCACAATGAGCAGTTCTTC.

The J gene is TRBJ2-4, the V gene TRBV4-1, with TRBD2 matching over 9 bases. CDR3 size: 15 residues. Germline CDR1 is MGHRA and CDR2 is YSYEKL. Trimming took 0 bases from V and 5 from J; bases not matched to a gene: 2. As DNA, the CDR3 is TGCGCCAGCAGCCAAGAAGGCGGGGGGGAAAACATTCAGTACTTC. Translation gives CASSQEGGGENIQYF.

V is TRBV7-2 and J is TRBJ1-1; a possible D gene is TRBD1 (5 bases). Germline CDR1 reads SGHTA; CDR2 reads FQGNSA. With 2 bases removed from V and 3 bases from J, the gap between germline ends came to 7 bases. The CDR3 contains 13 residues. The chain's CDR3 is CASSLQGYTEAFF. The CDR3, as DNA: TGTGCCAGCAGCTTACAGGGTTACACTGAAGCTTTCTTT.

This clone has more than one count but fewer than ten. V usage is TRBV10-1 and J usage is TRBJ2-7, with 13 bases matching TRBD2. The CDR3 has 14 amino acids. In germline, CDR1 is WNHNN, CDR2 SYGVQD (reference sequence). V lost 5 bases to trimming and J lost 5 bases; unmatched junction nucleotides: 3. The CDR3, as DNA: TGCGCCAGCAGTCGGACTAGCGGGGGAAACGAGCAGTACTTC. This codes for CASSRTSGGNEQYF.

The rearrangement joins TRBV7-9 to TRBJ2-5, with 8 bases identical to TRBD2. J gave up 4 bases and V 3 bases, and 4 bases lay outside the gene matches. The length of the CDR3 is 14 residues. Germline V gene sequence: CDR1 SEHNR, CDR2 FQNEAQ (reference sequence). Written as DNA, the CDR3 is TGTGCCAGCAGCTTCAGTAGCGGGGCAGAGACCCAGTACTTC. Its protein product is CASSFSSGAETQYF.

The chain employs TRBV7-9 and TRBJ2-5, with 9 bases fitting TRBD2. The germline CDR1 and CDR2 sequences are SEHNR and FQNEAQ (reference sequence). J was trimmed by 1 base and V by 6 bases; bases with no gene match: 6. The CDR3 is 15 amino acids. CDR3 bases: TGTGCCAGCAGTTCGCGGGGGGGCACCCAAGAGACCCAGTACTTC. It is translated as CASSSRGGTQETQYF. Full variable domain (missing parts from reference TRBV7-9 and TRBJ2-5): DTGVSQNPRHKITKRGQNVTFRCDPISEHNRLYWYRQTLGQGPEFLTYFQNEAQLEKSRLLSDRFSAERPKGSFSTLEIQRTEQGDSAMYLCASSSRGGTQETQYFGPGTRLLVL.

The chain employs TRBV2 and TRBJ1-2, with TRBD1 as a possible D gene (5 bases). The CDR3 is 16 amino acids. The germline V and J ends were trimmed by 1 base and 6 bases, with 18 bases remaining between them. The germline V gene encodes CDR1 SNHLY and CDR2 FYNNEI. CDR3 coding DNA: TGTGCCAGCAGTGAAGATAGGCAGGGAACCAAAAATGGCTACACCTTC. Protein sequence: CASSEDRQGTKNGYTF.

This clone was counted a few times. This chain connects TRBV12-5 to TRBJ1-6; D gene ambiguous. CDR3 length: 15 residues. The germline gives CDR1 LGHNT, CDR2 FRNRAP. The V end lost 1 base, the J end lost 7 bases, and 11 bases lay between the germline ends. In nucleotides, the CDR3 is TGTGCTAGTGGTTTGGGTCGACTTGGAAATTCACCCCTCCACTTT. Encoded protein: CASGLGRLGNSPLHF.

In this sample, this clone turned up a few times. In DNA, the CDR3 is TGCGCCAGCAGCTTATCCGGTGATAGGACACCCCTCCACTTT. The encoded protein is CASSLSGDRTPLHF. The gene calls are TRBV5-1 and TRBJ1-6, with D uncertain. Germline V lookup: CDR1 SGHRS, CDR2 YFSETQ. The CDR3 runs 14 residues. The V end was cut by 2 bases, the J end by 11 bases, with 14 bases between.

This chain connects TRBV29-1 to TRBJ1-1, with 7 bases lining up with TRBD1. The CDR3 runs to 12 residues. CDR1 and CDR2 (germline): SQVTM, ANQGSEA. V trimming: 6 bases; J trimming: 2 bases; junction bases outside the gene matches: 3. The CDR3, as DNA: TGCAGCGTCCGGACAGGCAACACTGAAGCTTTCTTT. Amino acids: CSVRTGNTEAFF.

J is TRBJ2-2 and V is TRBV20-1, with D maybe TRBD2 (6 bases). Germline V CDR1 and CDR2: DFQATT, SNEGSKA (reference sequence). Trimming removed 3 bases at V and 7 bases at J, with 6 bases between. The CDR3 spans 11 residues. CDR3 sequence: CSARRDGELFF. CDR3 coding DNA: TGCAGTGCTAGGCGGGACGGGGAGCTGTTTTTT.